These 27 T cell receptor beta chains were sequenced from one sample in a study of T cell changes during pregnancy in multiple sclerosis. Profiling relied on immunoSEQ multiplex PCR, and the TCRdb table lists in-frame clones only, not all of them. The sample has about 41,000 clones, 80% to 90% seen once. The source was CD4+ T cells from peripheral blood mononuclear cells, collected in the first trimester of pregnancy. These receptors came from a female donor with multiple sclerosis, enrolled in a pregnancy study.

The V and J genes are TRBV11-1 and TRBJ2-1; the match to TRBD2 covers 16 bases. The V gene end was trimmed by 6 bases and the J gene end by 6 bases; junction bases not matched to a gene: 8. This CDR3 region has 17 residues. Germline V gene lookup returns CDR1 SGHAT and CDR2 FQDESV (reference sequence). The CDR3 protein is CASSQGLAGGQGNEQFF. The CDR3 nucleotides are TGTGCCAGCAGTCAGGGACTAGCGGGAGGGCAGGGCAATGAGCAGTTCTTC. Drawing the rest from reference TRBV11-1 and TRBJ2-1, the complete variable domain is EAEVAQSPRYKITEKSQAVAFWCDPISGHATLYWYRQILGQGPELLVQFQDESVVDDSQLPKDRFSAERLKGVDSTLKIQPAELGDSAMYLCASSQGLAGGQGNEQFFGPGTRLTVL.

V gene TRBV27 combines with J gene TRBJ2-5, with 13 bases matching TRBD2. Germline V lookup: CDR1 MNHEY, CDR2 SMNVEV (reference sequence). The CDR3 has 15 residues. The J segment lost 4 bases and the V segment lost 4 bases, leaving 3 bases of the junction unmatched. CDR3 coding DNA: TGTGCCAGCAGTTCATGGACTAGCGGGAGAGAGACCCAGTACTTC. This encodes CASSSWTSGRETQYF.

V gene TRBV19 combines with J gene TRBJ1-4; D uncertain. The length of the CDR3 is 14 residues. Germline V gene data show CDR1 as LNHDA and CDR2 as SQIVND (reference sequence). V lost 5 bases and J lost 7, with 14 bases in between. The CDR3 region is CASSSVGVGEKLFF. The CDR3 DNA sequence: TGTGCCAGTAGTTCGGTGGGAGTGGGTGAAAAACTGTTTTTT.

The V and J genes are TRBV9 and TRBJ2-2, with 9 nucleotides matching TRBD2. The CDR3 consists of 16 residues. V was pared by 0 bases and J by 6 bases, with 6 bases of the junction left unmatched. Germline CDR1 reads SGDLS; CDR2 reads YYNGEE. In DNA, the CDR3 is TGTGCCAGCAGCGTAGTAGCTAGCGGGATGCCCGGGGAGCTGTTTTTT. Its translation: CASSVVASGMPGELFF.

The J gene is TRBJ2-3, the V gene TRBV19; 9 bases line up with TRBD2. Germline trimming cut 6 bases from V and 1 base from J; bases unmatched to any gene: 2. Germline CDR1 is LNHDA and CDR2 is SQIVND (reference sequence). The length of the CDR3 is 14 residues. This CDR3 reads CASRGTSRTDTQYF. As DNA, the CDR3 is TGTGCCAGTAGAGGGACTAGCCGCACAGATACGCAGTATTTT. Filled out from reference TRBV19 and TRBJ2-3, the complete variable domain reads DGGITQSPKYLFRKEGQNVTLSCEQNLNHDAMYWYRQDPGQGLRLIYYSQIVNDFQKGDIAEGYSVSREKKESFPLTVTSAQKNPTAFYLCASRGTSRTDTQYFGPGTRLTVL.

J is TRBJ1-2 and V is TRBV5-5; 11 nucleotides match TRBD1. This CDR3 is 17 amino acids long. V lost 2 bases, J lost 4 bases, and 10 bases stayed unmatched. The germline V gene has CDR1 SGHKS and CDR2 YYEKEE (reference sequence). This CDR3 reads CASSFGTGGRLSYGYTF. As DNA, the CDR3 is TGTGCCAGCAGCTTCGGGACAGGGGGGCGATTGAGCTATGGCTACACCTTC.

CDR3 in DNA: TGCGCCAGCAGCCAAGATGTTCTCGCGGGAGGAAGGGAGCTGTTTTTT. It specifies CASSQDVLAGGRELFF. The genes are TRBV4-3 and TRBJ2-2; 8 positions agree with TRBD2. Germline assignment: CDR1 LGHNA and CDR2 YSLEER. V lost 0 bases and J lost 9; bases outside the gene matches: 9. The CDR3 covers 16 residues.

The chain employs TRBV11-2 and TRBJ2-1; TRBD2 might be the D (5 bases). The CDR3 loop spans 14 amino acids. V shed 1 base and J shed 7 bases, with 11 bases lying between them. Per the germline V gene, CDR1 is SGHAT and CDR2 is FQNNGV. For the CDR3, the DNA is TGTGCCAGCAGCTTAGTAAGAGGGCGAAATGAGCAGTTCTTC. This translates into CASSLVRGRNEQFF.

V gene TRBV5-1 combines with J gene TRBJ2-5; possibly TRBD2 for D (5 bases). The germline CDR1 and CDR2 sequences are SGHRS and YFSETQ. The germline V and J ends were trimmed by 3 bases and 5 bases, with 8 bases remaining between them. The CDR3 runs to 12 residues. The CDR3 protein is CASSSPGETQYF. DNA for the CDR3: TGCGCCAGCAGCTCCCCGGGGGAGACCCAGTACTTC.

The chain links TRBV7-3 to TRBJ2-2; D might be TRBD2 (5 bases). Germline CDR1 is SGHTA and CDR2 is FQGTGA. Trimming left V 2 bases short and J 7 bases short, with 8 bases between. The CDR3 totals 13 residues. The CDR3 sequence is CASSLSAVGELFF. In nucleotides, the CDR3 is TGTGCCAGCAGCTTATCAGCGGTCGGGGAGCTGTTTTTT.

This clone was recorded a few times. CDR3 sequence (DNA): TGTGCCTGGAGTACAGGGGGCGTGGAAGAGACCCAGTACTTC. Translation: CAWSTGGVEETQYF. The V gene is TRBV30, the J gene TRBJ2-5; TRBD1 matches at 9 bases. The germline gives CDR1 GTSNPN, CDR2 SVGIG (reference sequence). The CDR3 sequence is 14 residues long. V trimming: 2 bases; J trimming: 3 bases; junction bases outside the gene matches: 4.

This clone was observed a few times. The rearrangement links TRBV10-3 to TRBJ1-5, with TRBD1 matching 7 bases. Germline CDR1 ENHRY, CDR2 SYGVKD. The ends lost 8 bases at V and 5 bases at J; junction bases unmatched: 3. CDR3 length: 12 amino acids. The CDR3 sequence: CAIGDSHQPQHF. In DNA, the CDR3 is TGTGCCATCGGGGACAGTCATCAGCCCCAGCATTTT.

This clone was recorded once. The rearrangement links TRBV7-2 to TRBJ2-2, with D unresolved. The CDR3 runs 14 residues. Germline V gene lookup returns CDR1 SGHTA and CDR2 FQGNSA. The germline V and J ends were trimmed by 7 bases and 6 bases, with 15 bases remaining between them. Written as DNA, the CDR3 is TGTGCCAGCAACCCCCAGGCTATTTCCGGGGAGCTGTTTTTT. This encodes CASNPQAISGELFF. The entire variable domain, with the rest obtained from reference TRBV7-2 and TRBJ2-2, is as follows: GAGVSQSPSNKVTEKGKDVELRCDPISGHTALYWYRQSLGQGLEFLIYFQGNSAPDKSGLPSDRFSAERTGGSVSTLTIQRTQQEDSAVYLCASNPQAISGELFFGEGSRLTVL.

The CDR3 is CASSPPELAGGNEQFF. The CDR3 DNA reads as TGTGCCAGCTCACCACCGGAACTAGCGGGAGGCAATGAGCAGTTCTTC. J is TRBJ2-1 and V is TRBV18; the match to TRBD2 covers 12 bases. CDR1 and CDR2 (germline): KGHSH, LQKENI. The CDR3 consists of 16 residues. V lost 0 bases to trimming and J lost 6 bases; unmatched junction nucleotides: 3.

The J gene is TRBJ1-2, the V gene TRBV19; TRBD1 matches at 9 bases. With 5 bases clipped from V and 7 bases from J, the junction kept 8 bases outside the gene matches. This CDR3 spans 14 amino acids. Germline CDR1 and CDR2: LNHDA and SQIVND (reference sequence). Here the CDR3 reads CASSSWDRVGGYTF. DNA of the CDR3: TGTGCCAGTAGTTCTTGGGACAGGGTAGGTGGCTACACCTTC.

The chain carries TRBV4-3 and TRBJ1-4, with a weak D call TRBD1 (6 bases). Trimming shortened V by 5 bases and J by 5 bases, and 12 bases separated the two germline ends. Germline values: CDR1 LGHNA, CDR2 YSLEER. The CDR3 runs 14 residues. In DNA form, the CDR3 reads TGCGCCAGCAGCACAGGACAGTTAAATGAAAAACTGTTTTTT. Protein: CASSTGQLNEKLFF.

J is TRBJ1-5 and V is TRBV30, with 7 bases aligning to TRBD1. The CDR3 loop spans 14 amino acids. Per germline, CDR1 GTSNPN and CDR2 SVGIG (reference sequence). Unmatched junction bases numbered 4, after V lost 4 bases and J lost 1 base. The CDR3 reads CAWKKQGSNQPQHF. DNA of the CDR3: TGTGCCTGGAAAAAACAGGGGAGCAATCAGCCCCAGCATTTT. The whole variable domain, filled in from reference TRBV30 and TRBJ1-5, reads SQTIHQWPATLVQPVGSPLSLECTVEGTSNPNLYWYRQAAGRGLQLLFYSVGIGQISSEVPQNLSASRPQDRQFILSSKKLLLSDSGFYLCAWKKQGSNQPQHFGDGTRLSIL.

CDR3 sequence (DNA): TGCGCCAGCAGCCCGGGACTAGCGGGAGCTAACTCCTACGAGCAGTACTTC. It is translated as CASSPGLAGANSYEQYF. The chain joins TRBV4-3 to TRBJ2-7; 14 bases fit TRBD2. Germline V gene sequence: CDR1 LGHNA, CDR2 YSLEER. The length of the CDR3 is 17 residues. The V segment lost 4 bases and the J segment 0 bases; nucleotides outside the gene matches: 5.

The chain recombines TRBV4-3 with TRBJ2-1; D might be TRBD2 (5 bases). The V gene's germline CDR1 is LGHNA and CDR2 YSLEER. Trimming left V 0 bases short and J 10 bases short, with 19 bases between. CDR3 length: 16 amino acids. CDR3 DNA sequence: TGCGCCAGCAGCCAAGATCCCGGGAATTCCCTCGGGGAGCAGTTCTTC. Its translation: CASSQDPGNSLGEQFF.

This chain links TRBV6-5 with TRBJ1-6; a weak D match, TRBD1 (6 bases). Trimming removed 6 bases from V and 7 bases from J, with 13 bases in between. This CDR3 has 14 amino acids. Germline CDR1 and CDR2: MNHEY and SVGAGI. The CDR3 reads CASRDARGNSPLHF. CDR3 nucleotide sequence: TGTGCCAGCAGAGACGCGAGGGGGAATTCACCCCTCCACTTT.

Only a few counts were recorded for this clone. The V gene is TRBV4-3, the J gene TRBJ2-7; D perhaps matches TRBD2 (6 bases). The CDR3 covers 13 residues. Germline-derived CDR1 and CDR2 are LGHNA and YSLEER. V gave up 0 bases and J gave up 4 bases, with 7 bases separating them. Here the CDR3 reads CASSQDRGYEQYF. The DNA for the CDR3 is TGCGCCAGCAGCCAAGATCGGGGGTACGAGCAGTACTTC.

A word on this clone: One end of the junction fails to match germline, which may point to a read error. V and J are TRBV27 and TRBJ2-7; D might be TRBD2 (7 bases). There are 14 residues in the CDR3. Germline V gene data show CDR1 as MNHEY and CDR2 as SMNVEV (reference sequence). The CDR3 sequence: CASSLSMRGGEQYF. CDR3 DNA: TGTGCCAGCAGTCTATCAATGAGGGGGGGCGAGCAGTACTTC.

This clone appeared a single time. V gene TRBV4-2 combines with J gene TRBJ2-3; 9 bases are a match to TRBD2. Germline CDR1 LGHNA, CDR2 YNFKEQ. The V and J ends lost 0 bases and 2 bases, in that order; junction bases with no gene match: 6. The CDR3 is 17 amino acids. DNA for the CDR3: TGTGCCAGCAGCCAAGAGAGCGCGGGAGGGCCCACAGATACGCAGTATTTT. Its translation: CASSQESAGGPTDTQYF.

The chain joins TRBV15 to TRBJ2-2; 9 bases fit TRBD1. The CDR3 is made up of 16 amino acids. Per the germline V gene, CDR1 is LNHNV and CDR2 is YYDKDF (reference sequence). Trimming at V came to 3 bases and at J to 6 bases, leaving 8 bases not matched to a gene. CDR3: CATSSGQGLGAGELFF. CDR3 bases: TGTGCCACCAGCAGCGGACAGGGGTTAGGGGCCGGGGAGCTGTTTTTT.

This clone showed up just a few times. CDR3 loop: CASSDRRGREQYF. DNA of the CDR3: TGTGCCAGCAGCGACCGCAGGGGTCGCGAGCAGTACTTC. V and J are TRBV11-2 and TRBJ2-7; D perhaps matches TRBD1 (6 bases). V was clipped by 5 bases and J by 6 bases, with 14 bases between them. The length of the CDR3 is 13 residues. The germline gives CDR1 SGHAT, CDR2 FQNNGV. The variable domain in full, completed from reference TRBV11-2 and TRBJ2-7, reads EAGVAQSPRYKIIEKRQSVAFWCNPISGHATLYWYQQILGQGPKLLIQFQNNGVVDDSQLPKDRFSAERLKGVDSTLKIQPAKLEDSAVYLCASSDRRGREQYFGPGTRLTVT.

The chain employs TRBV18 and TRBJ2-3, with TRBD1 matching 11 bases. The trim removed 1 base at V and 2 bases at J, leaving 5 bases unmatched. CDR3 length: 17 residues. Germline lookup yields CDR1 KGHSH and CDR2 LQKENI. The CDR3 loop is CASSPRTGGINTDTQYF. Written as DNA, the CDR3 is TGTGCCAGCTCACCACGGACAGGGGGCATAAACACAGATACGCAGTATTTT.

The chain links TRBV7-9 to TRBJ1-2, with 7 nucleotides matching TRBD1. The CDR3 runs to 14 residues. The V segment lost 5 bases and the J segment 7 bases; nucleotides outside the gene matches: 10. Germline loops: CDR1 SEHNR, CDR2 FQNEAQ (reference sequence). The CDR3 region has the DNA TGTGCCAGCAGCGGGACAGCCCGAGTGGGTGGCTACACCTTC. It codes for CASSGTARVGGYTF.